This TCR beta chain derives from a study of blood T cell repertoires in COVID-19 (dated by TCRdb to the early 2020s). Concerning the study at large: Samples covering the acute and convalescent phases of COVID-19 were provided by collaborators in the United States, Italy and Spain. The material from the prospective study consisted of cDNA or gDNA derived from T cells, B-cell-depleted T cells, or PBMCs. Deeply sampled blood TCRbeta repertoires from subjects exposed to, actively infected with, or recovered from COVID-19 were included in the dataset. A freely available public database, intended as a resource for researchers studying the immune response to SARS-CoV-2, is where the repertoires were released. Samples came from the ongoing ImmuneRACE study (first 160 participants) plus 1,254 subjects from 6 global collaborators. The sample metadata nearly always contained a de-identified subject ID, COVID-19 status, age in years and sex. Where HLA class I and class II types were available, the types were taken from metadata supplied by the sample provider, not from assay-based typing.

TCRbeta CDR3 regions were amplified from genomic DNA using the immunoSEQ Assay, a bias-controlled multiplex PCR. For the original study's pipeline: Nucleated cell counts per sample were estimated from amplification of reference gene primers within the assay. To quantify the absolute abundance of each unique TCRbeta CDR3 rearrangement, sequence reads were collapsed and filtered. For each sample, productive Simpson clonality was calculated by taking the square root of Simpson's diversity index across productive rearrangements. The table comes from immuneACCESS by way of TCRdb, which keeps in-frame sequences with V and J called. Part of the clones is missing from these tables; in studies checked, under half for an unresolved V gene and the rest for unknown reasons. That table is the source of V, J and clone size, and D and trimming were worked out from the DNA. This sample lists 150,000 to 200,000 clones; about 86% were detected once. The ten largest make up approximately 8% of the sample.

Overall study results and their limits: How much clinical and demographic metadata was included differed by source and by participant, and the metadata was provided uncurated.

As to this clone: What this receptor recognizes is not known. Per-nucleotide qualities are absent, and no much larger clonotype sits a single base away.

Collaborating institutions collected whole blood in K2EDTA tubes following their own protocols. For TCRbeta analysis, collaborators shipped samples in one of three forms: frozen whole blood, isolated PBMCs, or DNA extracted from either of those sample types. The sequence derives from a man in his fifties or sixties with acute or convalescent COVID-19. The specimen was peripheral blood.

The nucleotide sequence is given as TGTGCCAGCAGTTACGTCAGGGGTGCTACGCAGTATTTT. Its translation is CASSYVRGATQYF. Here the chain combines TRBV6-5 and TRBJ2-3; the D gene is perhaps TRBD1, on 6 matching bases. Deletion took 2 bases off V and 8 bases off J, with a span of 11 bases between the germline ends. In the germline V gene, CDR1 corresponds to MNHEY and CDR2 to SVGAGI. The CDR3 spans 13 residues, from the cysteine through the phenylalanine. Here the CDR3 DNA is all that survives: 39 bases in frame from base 1.